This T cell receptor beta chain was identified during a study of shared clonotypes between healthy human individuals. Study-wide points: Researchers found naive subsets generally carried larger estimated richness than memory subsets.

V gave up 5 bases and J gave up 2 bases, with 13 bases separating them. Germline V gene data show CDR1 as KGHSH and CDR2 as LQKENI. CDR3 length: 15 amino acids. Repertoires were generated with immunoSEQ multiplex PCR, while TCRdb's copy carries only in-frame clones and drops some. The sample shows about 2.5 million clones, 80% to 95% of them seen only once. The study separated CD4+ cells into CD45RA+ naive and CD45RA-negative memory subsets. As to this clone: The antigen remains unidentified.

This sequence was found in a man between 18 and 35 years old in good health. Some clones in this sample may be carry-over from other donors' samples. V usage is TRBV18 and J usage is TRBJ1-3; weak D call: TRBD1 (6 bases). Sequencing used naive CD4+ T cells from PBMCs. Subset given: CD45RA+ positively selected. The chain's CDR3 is CASSGLRGTGNTIYF. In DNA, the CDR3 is TGTGCCAGCTCAGGCCTGAGGGGGACTGGAAACACCATATATTTT.